This entry is about one T cell receptor beta chain. In this sample, this clone turned up once. Its specific antigen is unknown. Base quality data are lacking; no much larger clone is found one base away. This entry comes from a study of blood T cell repertoires in COVID-19 (dated by TCRdb to the early 2020s). With regard to the full study: The collaborator samples originated in the United States, Italy and Spain and spanned the acute and convalescent phases of COVID-19. A de-identified subject ID, COVID-19 status, age in years and sex were almost always included in the sample metadata. Deeply sampled blood TCRbeta repertoires from subjects exposed to, actively infected with, or recovered from COVID-19 were included in the dataset. Where available, HLA class I and class II types were obtained from metadata supplied by the sample provider rather than from assay-based typing. The repertoires were made available in a free public database intended to serve as a resource for research on the immune response to SARS-CoV-2. Samples came from the ongoing ImmuneRACE study (first 160 participants) plus 1,254 subjects from 6 global collaborators. The material from the prospective study consisted of cDNA or gDNA derived from T cells, B-cell-depleted T cells, or PBMCs.

The immunoSEQ Assay, a bias-controlled multiplex PCR, was used to amplify TCRbeta CDR3 regions from genomic DNA. In the original analysis: The number of nucleated cells in each sample was estimated from the amplification of reference gene primers within the assay. To quantify the absolute abundance of each unique TCRbeta CDR3 rearrangement, sequence reads were collapsed and filtered. For each sample, productive Simpson clonality was calculated as the square root of Simpson's diversity index across productive rearrangements. This immuneACCESS table, as held by TCRdb, lists in-frame sequences with V and J called but not all clones. Of the missing ones, under half trace to an unresolved V gene in checked studies; the others have no known cause. The V and J calls and clone size come from that table; D and trimming were worked out from the DNA. In all, the sample holds about 220,000 clones, and 82% of those were seen once. The ten largest clones represent 3.6% of the sample.

Whole blood was collected in K2EDTA tubes by collaborating institutions according to the institutions' own protocols. For TCRbeta analysis, collaborators shipped samples in one of three forms: frozen whole blood, isolated PBMCs, or DNA extracted from either of those sample types. Study-wide findings and limitations: Clinical and demographic metadata were provided uncurated, with the amount varying by source and participant.

Based on the germline V gene, the CDR1 and CDR2 sequences are MNHEY and SVGAGI. The cysteine opens and the phenylalanine closes a CDR3 of 15 amino acids. Of the read, only the CDR3 DNA is kept; its 45 bases are in frame from base 1. After removal of 6 bases from V and 4 bases from J, the junction retains 7 bases not matched to a gene. The rearrangement combines TRBV6-5 with TRBJ1-3, and 9 junction bases match TRBD1. Sequencing was carried out using peripheral blood. The receptor was derived from a woman older than 75 with acute or convalescent COVID-19. The DNA reads TGTGCCAGCAGCATGGGACAGGGTGGCGGAAACACCATATATTTT. Its product reads: CASSMGQGGGNTIYF.